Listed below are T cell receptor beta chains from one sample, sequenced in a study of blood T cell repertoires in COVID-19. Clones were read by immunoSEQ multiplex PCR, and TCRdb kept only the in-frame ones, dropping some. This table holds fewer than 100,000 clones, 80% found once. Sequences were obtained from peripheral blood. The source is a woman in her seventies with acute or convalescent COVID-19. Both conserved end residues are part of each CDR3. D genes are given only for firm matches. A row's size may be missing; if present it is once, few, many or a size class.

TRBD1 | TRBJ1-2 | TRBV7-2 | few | CASSPLRDRGLLNF | TGTGCCAGCAGCCCGCTTCGGGACAGGGGCCTATTAAACTTC
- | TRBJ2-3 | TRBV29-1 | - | CSVDPGTDTQYF | TGCAGCGTTGACCCAGGGACAGATACGCAGTATTTT
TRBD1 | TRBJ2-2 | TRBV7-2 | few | CASSLGPGGPGELFF | TGTGCCAGCAGCTTAGGTCCAGGGGGCCCCGGGGAGCTGTTTTTT
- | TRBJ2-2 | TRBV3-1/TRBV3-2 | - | CASSQARVAIGELFF | TGTGCCAGCAGCCAAGCGAGGGTGGCCATCGGGGAGCTGTTTTTT
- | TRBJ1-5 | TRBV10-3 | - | CAISGEGGWNQPQHF | TGTGCCATCAGTGGGGAAGGGGGATGGAATCAGCCCCAGCATTTT
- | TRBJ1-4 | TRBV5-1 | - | CASSLGTHGGEKLFF | TGCGCCAGCAGCTTGGGGACTCACGGAGGGGAAAAACTGTTTTTT
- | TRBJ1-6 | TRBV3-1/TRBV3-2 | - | CASSQVTESPLHF | TGTGCCAGCAGCCAAGTTACAGAGTCCCCCCTCCACTTT
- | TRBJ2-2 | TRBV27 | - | CASSRQAGELFF | TGTGCCAGCAGTCGTCAGGCCGGGGAGCTGTTTTTT
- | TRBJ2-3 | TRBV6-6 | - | CASSSRGTDTQYF | TGTGCCAGCAGTTCCCGGGGGACAGATACGCAGTATTTT
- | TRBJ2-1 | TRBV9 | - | CASSSPTSAGRISYNEQFF | TGTGCCAGCAGCTCCCCCACGTCGGCGGGGAGGATATCCTACAATGAGCAGTTCTTC
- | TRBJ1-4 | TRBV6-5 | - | CASRGAQGHNEKLFF | TGTGCCAGCAGGGGGGCGCAGGGCCATAATGAAAAACTGTTTTTT
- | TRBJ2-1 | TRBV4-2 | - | CASSQEWGAVNEQFF | TGTGCCAGCAGCCAAGAGTGGGGCGCTGTCAATGAGCAGTTCTTC
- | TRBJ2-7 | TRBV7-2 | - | CASSGQGSSLYEQYF | TGTGCCAGCAGCGGCCAGGGGTCTAGTCTCTACGAGCAGTACTTC
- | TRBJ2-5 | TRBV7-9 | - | CASSLSSLGTQYF | TGTGCCAGCAGCTTAAGTAGCTTGGGGACCCAGTACTTC
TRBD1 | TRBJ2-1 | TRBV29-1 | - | CSAQGAYNEQFF | TGCAGCGCCCAGGGGGCCTACAATGAGCAGTTCTTC
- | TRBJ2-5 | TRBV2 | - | CASSVKQGGETQYF | TGTGCCAGCAGTGTAAAACAGGGGGGGGAGACCCAGTACTTC
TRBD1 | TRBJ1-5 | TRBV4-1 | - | CASSQDLGQGNQPQHF | TGCGCCAGCAGCCAAGATCTCGGACAGGGGAATCAGCCCCAGCATTTT
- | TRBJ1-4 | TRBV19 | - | CASSNMRSNEKLFF | TGTGCCAGTAGCAATATGAGGAGTAATGAAAAACTGTTTTTT
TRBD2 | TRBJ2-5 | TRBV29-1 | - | CSVGSSGMAETQYF | TGCAGCGTTGGGTCTAGCGGGATGGCAGAGACCCAGTACTTC
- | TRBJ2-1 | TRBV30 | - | CAYHRSSYNEQFF | TGTGCTTATCATCGGAGCTCCTACAATGAGCAGTTCTTC
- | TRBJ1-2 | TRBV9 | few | CASSVAPTGNYGYTF | TGTGCCAGCAGCGTAGCCCCCACAGGCAACTATGGCTACACCTTC
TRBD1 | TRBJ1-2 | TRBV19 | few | CASSLRRDRVGSGYTF | TGTGCCAGTAGTCTCAGGCGGGACAGGGTCGGAAGTGGCTACACCTTC
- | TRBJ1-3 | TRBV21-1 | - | CASSSFSGNTIYF | TGTGCCAGCAGCTCTTTCTCTGGAAACACCATATATTTT
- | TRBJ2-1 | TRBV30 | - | CAFTPGGSSYNEQFF | TGTGCCTTTACACCGGGGGGCAGCTCCTACAATGAGCAGTTCTTC
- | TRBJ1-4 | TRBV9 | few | CASSRSGEKLFF | TGTGCCAGCAGCCGCTCAGGTGAAAAACTGTTTTTT
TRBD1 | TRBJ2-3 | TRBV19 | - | CASSIAMTGSTDTQYF | TGTGCCAGTAGTATAGCTATGACAGGGAGCACAGATACGCAGTATTTT
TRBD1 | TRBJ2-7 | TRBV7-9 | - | CASSYGTGLYEQYF | TGTGCCAGCAGCTACGGGACAGGGCTCTACGAGCAGTACTTC
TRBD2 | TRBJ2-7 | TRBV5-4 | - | CASSLELAGVEEQYF | TGTGCCAGCAGCTTGGAACTAGCGGGAGTTGAGGAGCAGTACTTC
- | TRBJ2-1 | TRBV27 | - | CASSLSARSSYNEQFF | TGTGCCAGCAGTTTATCGGCCAGGTCCTCCTACAATGAGCAGTTCTTC